One sample yielded the 15 T cell receptor beta chains listed below, sequenced in a study of CD8+ T cells in alopecia areata (dated 2018 in TCRdb). This specimen's time point label, interpreted: baseline before oral tofacitinib. Receptor libraries were prepared by the immunoSEQ multiplex PCR assay. For TCR sequencing, RNA was extracted from every sample and reverse transcribed into cDNA to serve as template. Imported from immuneACCESS, the table was reduced by TCRdb to in-frame sequences with V and J called. These copies leave out some clones; in studies compared against another copy, an unresolved V gene accounts for under half, and the cause of the remainder is not known. In this sample the table shows some 170,000 clones, about 63% of which occur a single time. The ten largest account for about 1.5% of the sample. This specimen was CD4+ T cells sorted from blood, taken at week 0. All receptors derive from a human donor with alopecia areata.

J is TRBJ1-4 and V is TRBV11-2; D possibly corresponds to TRBD1 (6 bases). The V end was cut by 8 bases, the J end by 0 bases, with 13 bases between. Germline V lookup: CDR1 SGHAT, CDR2 FQNNGV. This CDR3 contains 15 residues. The CDR3 DNA reads TGTGCCAGCGGACAGTTCCTCTCAACTAATGAAAAACTGTTTTTT. Its translation: CASGQFLSTNEKLFF.

This clone has just a few counts. The gene calls are TRBV4-3 and TRBJ2-5; 8 bases agree with TRBD1. In germline, CDR1 is LGHNA, CDR2 YSLEER. J gave up 2 bases and V 4 bases, and 6 bases lay outside the gene matches. The CDR3 consists of 15 residues. CDR3: CASSRYWTGQETQYF. The DNA of the CDR3 is TGCGCCAGCAGCCGGTACTGGACAGGGCAAGAGACCCAGTACTTC.

The chain couples TRBV6-5 to TRBJ1-1; 9 bases align to TRBD1. Germline V gives CDR1 MNHEY, CDR2 SVGAGI. The V segment lost 6 bases and the J segment 3 bases; nucleotides outside the gene matches: 5. This CDR3 has 14 amino acids. The CDR3 here is CASRRRTGDTEAFF. DNA for the CDR3: TGTGCCAGCAGACGCCGGACAGGGGACACTGAAGCTTTCTTT.

This clone showed up many times. The rearrangement joins TRBV14 to TRBJ1-2; D gene unclear. The CDR3 has 14 residues. Trimming cost V 0 bases and J 4 bases, with 9 bases left between them. Germline V gene sequence: CDR1 SGHDN, CDR2 FVKESK. The CDR3 coding sequence is TGTGCCAGCAGCCAAGATTCAGGTTTCTATGGCTACACCTTC. Amino acids: CASSQDSGFYGYTF.

V gene TRBV29-1 combines with J gene TRBJ1-1; TRBD1 matches 7 bases. V lost 5 bases to trimming and J lost 1 base; unmatched junction nucleotides: 4. The CDR3 covers 13 residues. Germline V gives CDR1 SQVTM, CDR2 ANQGSEA. In nucleotides, the CDR3 is TGCAGCGTTACCGGGACAGAGAACACTGAAGCTTTCTTT. This translates into CSVTGTENTEAFF.

The chain couples TRBV30 to TRBJ2-7; D not certain. This CDR3 has 13 amino acids. Germline V CDR1 and CDR2: GTSNPN, SVGIG (reference sequence). V lost 3 bases, J lost 0 bases, and 9 bases lay in between. This chain's CDR3 is CAWSRVPSYEQYF. CDR3 nucleotides: TGTGCCTGGAGCCGGGTCCCCTCCTACGAGCAGTACTTC.

The CDR3 coding sequence is TGCAGCACTACCTCCAGGGGTTCGAACACTGAAGCTTTCTTT. This gives the protein CSTTSRGSNTEAFF. The chain links TRBV29-1 to TRBJ1-1, with D possibly TRBD1 on 6 matching bases. The V gene's germline CDR1 is SQVTM and CDR2 ANQGSEA. V shed 8 bases and J shed 1 base, with 17 bases lying between them. The length of the CDR3 is 14 residues.

This clone was counted a single time. This rearrangement joins TRBV7-9 to TRBJ1-1; tentatively, D is TRBD1 (5 bases). Germline loops: CDR1 SEHNR, CDR2 FQNEAQ (reference sequence). V was clipped by 7 bases and J by 5 bases, with 20 bases between them. The CDR3 length is 15 residues. CDR3 in amino acids: CASTKGEVTRTEAFF. In DNA form, the CDR3 reads TGTGCCAGCACCAAAGGGGAGGTAACGAGGACTGAAGCTTTCTTT.

This clone was counted once. The chain links TRBV11-3 to TRBJ2-7, with D tentatively TRBD1 (6 bases). Germline V gene data show CDR1 as SGHNT and CDR2 as YENEEA. V lost 1 base and J 0 bases, leaving 13 bases between the germline ends. CDR3 length equals 16 residues. CDR3 coding DNA: TGTGCCAGCAGCTTAGTCGGTCGGACAGTCTCCTACGAGCAGTACTTC. This sequence encodes CASSLVGRTVSYEQYF.

The genes are TRBV5-6 and TRBJ2-7, with D maybe TRBD1 (5 bases). V lost 2 bases to trimming and J lost 4 bases, with 7 bases between them. The CDR3 length is 12 residues. In germline, CDR1 is SGHDT, CDR2 YYEEEE. This CDR3 reads CASSFQGYEQYF. The CDR3 DNA reads TGTGCCAGCAGCTTTCAGGGTTACGAGCAGTACTTC.

The V call is TRBV4-3, the J call TRBJ2-3, with D perhaps TRBD1 (5 bases). Trimming left V 1 base short and J 6 bases short, with 14 bases between. CDR3 size: 15 residues. Germline V CDR1 and CDR2: LGHNA, YSLEER. CDR3 sequence: CASSQGTLLVDTQYF. For the CDR3, the DNA is TGCGCCAGCAGCCAAGGGACATTGTTAGTGGATACGCAGTATTTT.

The V gene is TRBV5-1, the J gene TRBJ1-1; D not certain. The germline V gene encodes CDR1 SGHRS and CDR2 YFSETQ. The CDR3 consists of 14 residues. V was trimmed by 4 bases and J by 7 bases, leaving 17 bases between them. For the CDR3, the DNA is TGCGCCAGCAGCCTGAGGTCTTCGCCCGATGAAGCTTTCTTT. It codes for CASSLRSSPDEAFF.

The chain employs TRBV11-2 and TRBJ2-7; tentatively, D is TRBD2 (5 bases). The CDR3 sequence is 16 residues long. The germline CDR1 and CDR2 sequences are SGHAT and FQNNGV. The ends were cut back, 6 bases at V and 9 bases at J, with 27 bases in the middle. CDR3 sequence: CASRQDQWRPAEGQYF. The CDR3 DNA is TGTGCCAGCAGGCAAGATCAGTGGAGGCCGGCGGAAGGGCAGTACTTC.

The chain has TRBV30 and TRBJ2-2; D is uncertain. The ends were cut back, 1 base at V and 1 base at J, with 7 bases in the middle. The CDR3 extends over 14 amino acids. The germline V gene encodes CDR1 GTSNPN and CDR2 SVGIG (reference sequence). The CDR3 DNA follows: TGTGCCTGGAGTGGCATCGGGAACACCGGGGAGCTGTTTTTT. This translates into CAWSGIGNTGELFF.

The rearrangement joins TRBV6-6 to TRBJ2-3, with a tentative D call TRBD1 (6 bases). The CDR3 is 13 amino acids. Germline CDR1 is MNHNY and CDR2 is SVGAGI (reference sequence). V lost 8 bases and J 4 bases, leaving 13 bases between the germline ends. The CDR3 DNA reads TGTGCCAGCCAGGACAGTGGGGCAGATACGCAGTATTTT. It encodes CASQDSGADTQYF.